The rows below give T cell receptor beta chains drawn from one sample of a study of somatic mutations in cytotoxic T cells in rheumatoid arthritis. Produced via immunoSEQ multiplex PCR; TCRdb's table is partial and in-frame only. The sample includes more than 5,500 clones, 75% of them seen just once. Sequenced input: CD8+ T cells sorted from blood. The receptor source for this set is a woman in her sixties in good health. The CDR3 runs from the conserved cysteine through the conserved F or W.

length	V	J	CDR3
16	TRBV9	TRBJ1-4	CASSTQGGAPNEKLFF
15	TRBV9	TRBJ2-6	CASSETGLGANVLTF
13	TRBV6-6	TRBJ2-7	CASSHGQVPEQYF
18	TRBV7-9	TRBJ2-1	CASSSGTAIGKTYNEQFF
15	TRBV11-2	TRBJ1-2	CASSLGQYLNYGYTF
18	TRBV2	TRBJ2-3	CASSGGLADHLNTDTQYF
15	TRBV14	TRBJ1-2	CASSPWQGVGYGYTF
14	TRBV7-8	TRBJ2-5	CASSSQGVQETQYF
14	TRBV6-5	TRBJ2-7	CASTSGRAPYEQYF
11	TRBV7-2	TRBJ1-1	CASSLGGEAFF
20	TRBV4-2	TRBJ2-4	CASSQEIGNRWLLAKNIQYF